The 8 T cell receptor beta chains below all came from one sample that was sequenced in a study of blood T cell repertoires in COVID-19. TCRdb's copy holds only in-frame clones and misses some; the assay was immunoSEQ multiplex PCR. The repertoire holds roughly 120,000 clones, with about 85% as singletons. The source material was peripheral blood. The origin of the receptors is a man aged 40-50 years with acute or convalescent COVID-19.

This chain connects TRBV9 to TRBJ2-2, with no clear D. Trimming removed 0 bases from V and 8 bases from J, with 8 bases in between. CDR3 size: 13 residues. Germline V lookup: CDR1 SGDLS, CDR2 YYNGEE. In DNA, the CDR3 is TGTGCCAGCAGCGTAGCTGGCGGAGGGGAGCTGTTTTTT. Translation: CASSVAGGGELFF.

This clone was seen a few times. CDR3 sequence (DNA): TGTGCCAGCAGCTTAGCCGGACAGGGGATCGATGGCTACACCTTC. This translates into CASSLAGQGIDGYTF. The chain is built from TRBV11-2 and TRBJ1-2; 9 bases align to TRBD1. J lost 6 bases, V lost 1 base, and 6 bases had no gene match. This CDR3 contains 15 residues. The germline CDR1 and CDR2 sequences are SGHAT and FQNNGV.

The chain combines TRBV7-9 with TRBJ2-3; possible D gene TRBD1, 6 bases. Trimming shortened V by 1 base and J by 4 bases, and 9 bases separated the two germline ends. Per the germline V gene, CDR1 is SEHNR and CDR2 is FQNEAQ (reference sequence). This CDR3 region has 14 residues. The CDR3 DNA reads TGTGCCAGCAGCTTAGGGCAGGGGTCAGATACGCAGTATTTT. This sequence encodes CASSLGQGSDTQYF.

The J gene is TRBJ2-6, the V gene TRBV28; perhaps TRBD2 as D (6 bases). Germline V gene sequence: CDR1 MDHEN, CDR2 SYDVKM. This CDR3 is 16 amino acids long. Trimming removed 4 bases from V and 2 bases from J, with 12 bases in between. The CDR3 spells CASSSGGEPGANVLTF. The CDR3 DNA reads TGTGCCAGCAGTTCCGGAGGGGAGCCTGGGGCCAACGTCCTGACTTTC.

The chain recombines TRBV6-5 with TRBJ2-1; D is perhaps TRBD1 (7 bases). Germline V lookup: CDR1 MNHEY, CDR2 SVGAGI. Trimming left V 6 bases short and J 4 bases short, with 10 bases between. The CDR3 is 13 residues long. The CDR3 here is CASREGAYNEQFF. CDR3 sequence (DNA): TGTGCCAGCAGGGAGGGGGCTTACAATGAGCAGTTCTTC.

V is TRBV7-2 and J is TRBJ2-1, with a tentative D call TRBD1 (6 bases). The CDR3 covers 14 residues. Germline CDR1 and CDR2: SGHTA and FQGNSA. V was pared by 0 bases and J by 4 bases, with 7 bases between. The CDR3, as DNA: TGTGCCAGCAGCTTAGCCAGGGGATACAATGAGCAGTTCTTC. It yields the protein CASSLARGYNEQFF. Full variable domain (outside the CDR3, taken from reference TRBV7-2 and TRBJ2-1): GAGVSQSPSNKVTEKGKDVELRCDPISGHTALYWYRQSLGQGLEFLIYFQGNSAPDKSGLPSDRFSAERTGGSVSTLTIQRTQQEDSAVYLCASSLARGYNEQFFGPGTRLTVL.

The CDR3 coding sequence is TGTGCCAGCAGTGAATCCGACAGCCCTAATGAAAAACTGTTTTTT. Amino acids: CASSESDSPNEKLFF. V usage is TRBV25-1 and J usage is TRBJ1-4, with a possible D match to TRBD1 (5 bases). Germline CDR1 MGHDK, CDR2 SYGVNS. The V end was cut by 1 base, the J end by 3 bases, with 9 bases between. The CDR3 has 15 amino acids.

The rearrangement joins TRBV30 to TRBJ2-1; 7 bases line up with TRBD1. This CDR3 has 12 amino acids. Germline V gene sequence: CDR1 GTSNPN, CDR2 SVGIG (reference sequence). V gave up 4 bases and J gave up 11 bases; unmatched junction bases: 8. CDR3 DNA: TGTGCCTGGACCCCCCAGGGGGTGAAGCAGTTCTTC. Translation gives CAWTPQGVKQFF.